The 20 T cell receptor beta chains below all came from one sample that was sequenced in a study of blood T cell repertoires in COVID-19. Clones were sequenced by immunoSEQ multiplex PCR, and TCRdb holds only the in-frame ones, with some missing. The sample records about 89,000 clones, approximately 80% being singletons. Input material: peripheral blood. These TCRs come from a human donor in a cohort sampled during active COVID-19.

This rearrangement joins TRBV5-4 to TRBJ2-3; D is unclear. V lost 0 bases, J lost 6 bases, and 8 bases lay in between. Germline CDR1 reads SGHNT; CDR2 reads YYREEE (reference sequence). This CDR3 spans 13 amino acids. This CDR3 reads CASSLEYADTQYF. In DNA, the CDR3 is TGTGCCAGCAGCTTGGAATACGCGGATACGCAGTATTTT. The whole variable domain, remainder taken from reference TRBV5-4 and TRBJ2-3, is ETGVTQSPTHLIKTRGQQVTLRCSSQSGHNTVSWYQQALGQGPQFIFQYYREEENGRGNFPPRFSGLQFPNYSSELNVNALELDDSALYLCASSLEYADTQYFGPGTRLTVL.

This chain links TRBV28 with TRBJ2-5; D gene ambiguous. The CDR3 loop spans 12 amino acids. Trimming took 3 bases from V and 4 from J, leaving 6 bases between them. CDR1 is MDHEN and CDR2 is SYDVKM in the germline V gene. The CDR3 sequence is CASSFYSETQYF. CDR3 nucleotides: TGTGCCAGCAGTTTTTATTCAGAGACCCAGTACTTC.

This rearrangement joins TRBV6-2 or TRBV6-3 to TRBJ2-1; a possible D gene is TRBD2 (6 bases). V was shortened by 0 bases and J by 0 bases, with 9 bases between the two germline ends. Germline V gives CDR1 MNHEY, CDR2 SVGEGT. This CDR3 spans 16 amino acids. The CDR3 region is CASSYSPSVSYNEQFF. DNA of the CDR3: TGTGCCAGCAGTTACTCCCCTAGCGTCTCCTACAATGAGCAGTTCTTC.

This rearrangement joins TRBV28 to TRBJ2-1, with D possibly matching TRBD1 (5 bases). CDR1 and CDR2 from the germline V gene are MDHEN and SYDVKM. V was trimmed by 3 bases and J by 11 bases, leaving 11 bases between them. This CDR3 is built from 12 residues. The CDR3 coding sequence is TGTGCCAGCAGTTTCAGGGTAGAGCAGCAGTTCTTC. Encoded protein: CASSFRVEQQFF.

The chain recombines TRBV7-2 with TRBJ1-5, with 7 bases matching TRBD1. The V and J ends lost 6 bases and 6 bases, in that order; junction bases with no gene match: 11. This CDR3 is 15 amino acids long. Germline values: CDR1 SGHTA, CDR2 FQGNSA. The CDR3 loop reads CASSFQGVVGQPQHF. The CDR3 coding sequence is TGTGCCAGCAGTTTCCAGGGGGTAGTCGGTCAGCCCCAGCATTTT.

In nucleotides, the CDR3 is TGTGCCAGCAGCTTAGAAACTAGCGGGTACCATTACTTC. This codes for CASSLETSGYHYF. This sequence joins TRBV7-2 and TRBJ2-5, with 9 positions matching TRBD2. There are 13 residues in the CDR3. V was pared by 1 base and J by 14 bases, with 8 bases of the junction left unmatched. In germline, CDR1 is SGHTA, CDR2 FQGNSA.

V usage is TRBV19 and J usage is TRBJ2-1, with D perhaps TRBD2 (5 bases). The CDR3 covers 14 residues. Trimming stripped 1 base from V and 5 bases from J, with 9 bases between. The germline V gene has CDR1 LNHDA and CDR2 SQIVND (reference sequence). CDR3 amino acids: CASSIVRGDNEQFF. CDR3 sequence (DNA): TGTGCCAGTAGTATAGTTCGGGGAGACAATGAGCAGTTCTTC.

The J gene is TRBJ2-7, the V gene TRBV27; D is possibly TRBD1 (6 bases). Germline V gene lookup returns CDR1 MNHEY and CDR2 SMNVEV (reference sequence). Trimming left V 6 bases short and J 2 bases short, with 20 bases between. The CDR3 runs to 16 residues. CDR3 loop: CASSRDTDRLPYEQYF. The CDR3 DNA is TGTGCCAGCAGCCGGGATACTGACAGGCTTCCCTACGAGCAGTACTTC.

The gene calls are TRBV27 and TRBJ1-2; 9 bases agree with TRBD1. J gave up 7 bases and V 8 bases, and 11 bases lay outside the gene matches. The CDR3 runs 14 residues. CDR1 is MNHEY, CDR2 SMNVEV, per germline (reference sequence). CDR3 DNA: TGTGCCAGCCAGGGAGGAGGGACAGGGAGTGGCTACACCTTC. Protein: CASQGGGTGSGYTF.

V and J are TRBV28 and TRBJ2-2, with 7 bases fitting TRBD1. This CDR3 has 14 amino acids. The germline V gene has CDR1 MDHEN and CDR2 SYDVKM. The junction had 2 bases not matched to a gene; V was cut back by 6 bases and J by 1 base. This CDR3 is CASRRTGNTGELFF. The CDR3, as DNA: TGTGCCAGCAGGCGGACAGGGAACACCGGGGAGCTGTTTTTT.

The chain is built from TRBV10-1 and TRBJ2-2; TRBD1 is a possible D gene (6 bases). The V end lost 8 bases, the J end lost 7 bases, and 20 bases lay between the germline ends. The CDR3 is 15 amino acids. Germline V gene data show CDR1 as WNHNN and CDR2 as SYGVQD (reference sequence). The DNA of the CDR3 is TGCGCCAGCGGCTATTCGCTTTCACAGGGCGGGGAGCTGTTTTTT. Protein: CASGYSLSQGGELFF.

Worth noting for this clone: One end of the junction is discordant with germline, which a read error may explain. CDR3 sequence (DNA): TGTGCTAGCAGCCGGGACAGGGCGGGCGAGCAGTACTTC. The encoded protein is CASSRDRAGEQYF. The V call is TRBV7-7, the J call TRBJ2-7, with TRBD1 identical over 9 bases. CDR1 and CDR2 from the germline V gene are SSHAT and FNYEAQ (reference sequence). The CDR3 consists of 13 residues.

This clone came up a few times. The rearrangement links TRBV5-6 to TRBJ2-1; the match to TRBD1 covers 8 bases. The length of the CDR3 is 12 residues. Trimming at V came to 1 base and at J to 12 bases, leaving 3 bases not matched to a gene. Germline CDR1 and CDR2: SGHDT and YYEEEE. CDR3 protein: CASSLSGTGQFF. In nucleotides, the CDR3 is TGTGCCAGCAGCTTGAGTGGGACAGGGCAGTTCTTC.

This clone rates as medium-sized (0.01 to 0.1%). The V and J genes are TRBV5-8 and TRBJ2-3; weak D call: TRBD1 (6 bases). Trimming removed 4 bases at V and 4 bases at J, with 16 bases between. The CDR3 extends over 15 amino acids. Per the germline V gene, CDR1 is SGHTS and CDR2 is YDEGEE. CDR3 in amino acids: CASSARRGVADTQYF. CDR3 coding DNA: TGTGCCAGCAGCGCCCGCAGGGGTGTAGCAGATACGCAGTATTTT.

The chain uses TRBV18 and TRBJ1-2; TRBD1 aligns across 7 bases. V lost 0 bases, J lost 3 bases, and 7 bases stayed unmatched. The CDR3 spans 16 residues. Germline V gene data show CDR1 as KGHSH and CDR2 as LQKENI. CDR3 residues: CASSPPWQGVDYGYTF. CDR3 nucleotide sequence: TGTGCCAGCTCACCACCGTGGCAGGGGGTCGACTATGGCTACACCTTC. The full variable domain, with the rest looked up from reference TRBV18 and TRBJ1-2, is NAGVMQNPRHLVRRRGQEARLRCSPMKGHSHVYWYRQLPEEGLKFMVYLQKENIIDESGMPKERFSAEFPKEGPSILRIQQVVRGDSAAYFCASSPPWQGVDYGYTFGSGTRLTVV.

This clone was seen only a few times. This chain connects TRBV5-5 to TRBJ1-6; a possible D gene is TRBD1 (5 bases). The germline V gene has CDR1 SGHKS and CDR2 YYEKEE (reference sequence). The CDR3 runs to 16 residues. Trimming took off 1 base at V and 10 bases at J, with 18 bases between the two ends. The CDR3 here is CASSLSTAGPRSPLHF. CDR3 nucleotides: TGTGCCAGCAGCTTGTCCACGGCAGGGCCGCGATCACCCCTCCACTTT.

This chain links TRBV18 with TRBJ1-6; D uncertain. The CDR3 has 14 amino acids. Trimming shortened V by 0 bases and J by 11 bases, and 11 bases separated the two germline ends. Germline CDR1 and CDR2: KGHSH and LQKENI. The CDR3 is CASSPPRPQAPLHF. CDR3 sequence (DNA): TGTGCCAGCTCACCACCTCGGCCCCAGGCACCCCTCCACTTT. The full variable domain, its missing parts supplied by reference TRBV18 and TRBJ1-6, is NAGVMQNPRHLVRRRGQEARLRCSPMKGHSHVYWYRQLPEEGLKFMVYLQKENIIDESGMPKERFSAEFPKEGPSILRIQQVVRGDSAAYFCASSPPRPQAPLHFGNGTRLTVT.

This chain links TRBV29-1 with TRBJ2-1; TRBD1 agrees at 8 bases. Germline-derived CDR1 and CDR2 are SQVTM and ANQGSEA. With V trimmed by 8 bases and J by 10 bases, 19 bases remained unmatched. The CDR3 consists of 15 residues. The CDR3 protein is CSFPAAGQGLGEQFF. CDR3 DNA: TGCAGCTTTCCGGCCGCAGGACAGGGACTCGGCGAGCAGTTCTTC.

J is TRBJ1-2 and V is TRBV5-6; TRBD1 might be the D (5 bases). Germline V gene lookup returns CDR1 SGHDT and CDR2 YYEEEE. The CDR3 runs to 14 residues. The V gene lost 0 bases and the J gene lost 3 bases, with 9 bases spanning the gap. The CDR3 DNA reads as TGTGCCAGCAGCTTGGAAACAGGCCACTATGGCTACACCTTC. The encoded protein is CASSLETGHYGYTF.

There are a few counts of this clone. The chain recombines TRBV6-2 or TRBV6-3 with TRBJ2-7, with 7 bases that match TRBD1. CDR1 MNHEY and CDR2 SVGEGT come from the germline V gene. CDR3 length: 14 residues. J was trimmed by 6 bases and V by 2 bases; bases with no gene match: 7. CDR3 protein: CASSYLGGRAEQYF. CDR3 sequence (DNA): TGTGCCAGCAGTTACCTAGGGGGCAGGGCCGAGCAGTACTTC.